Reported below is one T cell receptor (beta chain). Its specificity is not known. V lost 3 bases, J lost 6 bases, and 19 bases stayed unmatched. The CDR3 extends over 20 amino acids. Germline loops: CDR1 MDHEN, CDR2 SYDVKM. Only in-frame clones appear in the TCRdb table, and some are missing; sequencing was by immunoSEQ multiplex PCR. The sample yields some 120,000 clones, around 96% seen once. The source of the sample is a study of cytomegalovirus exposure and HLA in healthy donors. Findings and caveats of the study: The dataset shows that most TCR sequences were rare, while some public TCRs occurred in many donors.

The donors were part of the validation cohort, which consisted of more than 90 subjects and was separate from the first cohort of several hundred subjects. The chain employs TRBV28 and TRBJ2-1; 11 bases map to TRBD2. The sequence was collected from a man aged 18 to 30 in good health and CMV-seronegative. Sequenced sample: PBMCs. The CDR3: CASSFFHPRTSGPEGNEQFF. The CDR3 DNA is TGTGCCAGCAGTTTTTTCCACCCTCGGACTAGCGGGCCTGAGGGCAATGAGCAGTTCTTC.